The 30 T cell receptor beta chains in this list originate from one sample, sequenced in a study of OX40 agonist ivuxolimab in advanced cancers. TCRdb keeps only in-frame clones here, not all; method: immunoSEQ multiplex PCR. This repertoire shows about 37,000 clones, roughly 90% found once; its top ten account for roughly 0.53%. The sample in question was CD4+ or CD8+ T cells sorted from blood, obtained in a trial of the OX40 agonist ivuxolimab. Receptors originate from an adult with an advanced solid tumor such as melanoma, head and neck, liver or kidney cancer.

This clone was detected a few times. This chain joins TRBV10-3 and TRBJ2-3, with TRBD2 matching over 7 bases. V dropped 2 bases and J dropped 0; count of bases not matched to a gene: 2. The CDR3 loop spans 15 amino acids. Germline values: CDR1 ENHRY, CDR2 SYGVKD. This CDR3 reads CAISEAGESTDTQYF. The CDR3 DNA reads TGTGCCATCAGTGAGGCGGGGGAAAGCACAGATACGCAGTATTTT.

This chain uses TRBV7-8 with TRBJ1-4; D is unclear. The CDR3 extends over 15 amino acids. CDR1 is SGHVS and CDR2 is FQNEAQ in the germline V gene. Trimming pared 2 bases from V and 5 bases from J, leaving 12 bases between. The CDR3 reads CASSLIPGGNEKLFF. In DNA, the CDR3 is TGTGCCAGCAGCTTAATTCCGGGAGGGAATGAAAAACTGTTTTTT. The full variable domain, its missing parts supplied by reference TRBV7-8 and TRBJ1-4, is GAGVSQSPRYKVAKRGQDVALRCDPISGHVSLFWYQQALGQGPEFLTYFQNEAQLDKSGLPSDRFFAERPEGSVSTLKIQRTQQEDSAVYLCASSLIPGGNEKLFFGSGTQLSVL.

This sequence joins TRBV25-1 and TRBJ1-2, with 8 nucleotides matching TRBD1. The CDR3 is 13 residues long. Trimming took 6 bases from V and 4 from J; bases not matched to a gene: 4. Germline loops: CDR1 MGHDK, CDR2 SYGVNS. CDR3 amino acids: CASRLGTGYGYTF. CDR3 coding DNA: TGTGCCAGCAGGTTGGGGACAGGCTATGGCTACACCTTC.

The chain recombines TRBV11-2 with TRBJ1-6, with 7 bases that match TRBD1. V was pared by 1 base and J by 9 bases, with 6 bases of the junction left unmatched. This CDR3 contains 15 residues. Germline V gene data show CDR1 as SGHAT and CDR2 as FQNNGV. The CDR3 nucleotides are TGTGCCAGCAGCTTAGCGGTAAGGGGGCGTTCACCCCTCCACTTT. As protein: CASSLAVRGRSPLHF.

The chain uses TRBV5-1 and TRBJ1-3, with 7 positions matching TRBD1. The CDR3 extends over 16 amino acids. Germline-derived CDR1 and CDR2 are SGHRS and YFSETQ. The ends lost 2 bases at V and 3 bases at J; junction bases unmatched: 8. As DNA, the CDR3 is TGCGCCAGCAGCTTACAGGGGAGTTTTAGTGGAAACACCATATATTTT. It encodes CASSLQGSFSGNTIYF. The whole variable domain, remainder taken from reference TRBV5-1 and TRBJ1-3, is KAGVTQTPRYLIKTRGQQVTLSCSPISGHRSVSWYQQTPGQGLQFLFEYFSETQRNKGNFPGRFSGRQFSNSRSEMNVSTLELGDSALYLCASSLQGSFSGNTIYFGEGSWLTVV.

The chain recombines TRBV7-9 with TRBJ1-5; the D is unclear. V was shortened by 1 base and J by 0 bases, with 16 bases between the two germline ends. Germline CDR1 reads SEHNR; CDR2 reads FQNEAQ (reference sequence). There are 18 residues in the CDR3. The CDR3 loop is CASSLVTHYGDSNQPQHF. The CDR3 nucleotides are TGTGCCAGCAGCTTAGTAACACATTATGGGGATAGCAATCAGCCCCAGCATTTT.

In nucleotides, the CDR3 is TGCGCCAGCAGCTTGGTCGGGGATGATCAGCCCCAGCATTTT. It encodes CASSLVGDDQPQHF. The chain is built from TRBV5-1 and TRBJ1-5; D unclear. From germline, CDR1 is SGHRS and CDR2 YFSETQ. This CDR3 has 14 amino acids. Trimming shortened V by 0 bases and J by 5 bases, and 9 bases separated the two germline ends.

This sequence joins TRBV4-2 and TRBJ2-3; D ambiguous. V was clipped by 1 base and J by 5 bases, with 10 bases between them. Germline V gene sequence: CDR1 LGHNA, CDR2 YNFKEQ. This CDR3 spans 14 amino acids. The CDR3 nucleotides are TGTGCCAGCAGCCAAGGTGGGCCGGGAGATACGCAGTATTTT. Translated: CASSQGGPGDTQYF.

The chain uses TRBV5-1 and TRBJ1-2; 8 bases align to TRBD1. CDR3 length equals 13 residues. Trimming took 0 bases from V and 7 from J; bases not matched to a gene: 2. Germline V gene data show CDR1 as SGHRS and CDR2 as YFSETQ. The CDR3 sequence: CASSLAGGGGYTF. Here the CDR3 DNA reads TGCGCCAGCAGCTTGGCAGGGGGCGGTGGCTACACCTTC.

The chain links TRBV18 to TRBJ1-4, with TRBD1 matching 7 bases. The CDR3 length is 14 residues. CDR1 is KGHSH, CDR2 LQKENI, per germline. V shed 2 bases, J shed 7 bases, and the junction held 4 bases outside the gene matches. This chain's CDR3 is CASSPSGGVEKLFF. CDR3 DNA: TGTGCCAGCTCACCATCAGGGGGGGTTGAAAAACTGTTTTTT.

V gene TRBV18 combines with J gene TRBJ2-5; maybe TRBD2 (6 bases). The V end was cut by 0 bases, the J end by 0 bases, with 14 bases between. From germline, CDR1 is KGHSH and CDR2 LQKENI. The CDR3 has 17 amino acids. The CDR3 here is CASSPPWRGGYQETQYF. CDR3 DNA sequence: TGTGCCAGCTCACCACCCTGGAGGGGAGGATACCAAGAGACCCAGTACTTC.

This sequence joins TRBV7-8 and TRBJ2-1, with 13 bases that match TRBD2. Trimming at V came to 1 base and at J to 9 bases, leaving 3 bases not matched to a gene. Germline V gene lookup returns CDR1 SGHVS and CDR2 FQNEAQ. This CDR3 has 15 residues. The CDR3 spells CASSLELAGGIEQFF. The CDR3, as DNA: TGTGCCAGCAGCTTAGAACTAGCGGGGGGGATTGAGCAGTTCTTC.

A single count supports this clone. CDR3 region: CASSVAMTSNEQFF. Here the CDR3 DNA reads TGTGCCAGCAGCGTAGCTATGACTAGCAATGAGCAGTTCTTC. The rearrangement uses TRBV9 and TRBJ2-1; D may be TRBD2 (6 bases). Trimming took off 0 bases at V and 6 bases at J, with 10 bases between the two ends. Per the germline V gene, CDR1 is SGDLS and CDR2 is YYNGEE. This CDR3 region has 14 residues.

This clone has only one observation. The genes are TRBV13 and TRBJ2-6, with D perhaps TRBD1 or TRBD2 (5 bases each). CDR1 is PRHDT, CDR2 FYEKMQ, per germline (reference sequence). The CDR3 runs to 19 residues. Trimming left V 1 base short and J 0 bases short, with 16 bases between. CDR3 nucleotides: TGTGCCAGCAGCTTAGCTCGGTGGGGGAATCCCTCTGGGGCCAACGTCCTGACTTTC. This translates into CASSLARWGNPSGANVLTF.

The chain employs TRBV19 and TRBJ2-1; TRBD1 matches 7 bases. CDR3 length equals 17 residues. The J segment lost 8 bases and the V segment lost 2 bases, leaving 15 bases of the junction unmatched. CDR1 is LNHDA and CDR2 is SQIVND in the germline V gene (reference sequence). This CDR3 reads CASSINIRGTGVHEQFF. CDR3 in DNA: TGTGCCAGTAGTATAAATATTCGGGGTACAGGGGTCCATGAGCAGTTCTTC.

The gene calls are TRBV29-1 and TRBJ1-6; 7 bases are shared with TRBD1. CDR1 is SQVTM, CDR2 ANQGSEA, per germline. The CDR3 extends over 13 amino acids. With V trimmed by 6 bases and J by 5 bases, 4 bases remained unmatched. CDR3 in amino acids: CSVRDSNNSPLHF. CDR3 nucleotide sequence: TGCAGCGTACGGGACAGTAATAATTCACCCCTCCACTTT.

This chain links TRBV7-9 with TRBJ1-1; tentatively, D is TRBD1 (5 bases). Trimming pared 2 bases from V and 6 bases from J, leaving 10 bases between. CDR3 size: 13 residues. Germline values: CDR1 SEHNR, CDR2 FQNEAQ (reference sequence). The CDR3 reads CASSLIAGAEAFF. The CDR3 bases are TGTGCCAGCAGCTTAATCGCGGGGGCTGAAGCTTTCTTT.

The rearrangement links TRBV5-1 to TRBJ1-5; D might be TRBD1 (5 bases). CDR3 length: 17 amino acids. The V end lost 4 bases, the J end lost 1 base, and 18 bases lay between the germline ends. Germline values: CDR1 SGHRS, CDR2 YFSETQ. The CDR3 DNA follows: TGCGCCAGCAGCCAGGGACCGAGCGGTTCCAGCAATCAGCCCCAGCATTTT. Its translation is CASSQGPSGSSNQPQHF.

The CDR3 DNA reads TGTGCCAGCAGCTTTTCTCAGGGAGGCTATGGCTACACCTTC. Translation gives CASSFSQGGYGYTF. The chain combines TRBV7-9 with TRBJ1-2; a possible D gene is TRBD1 (5 bases). CDR1 SEHNR and CDR2 FQNEAQ come from the germline V gene (reference sequence). Trimming cost V 3 bases and J 4 bases, with 12 bases left between them. The CDR3 is made up of 14 amino acids.

The chain links TRBV2 to TRBJ2-5; D not certain. Trimming shortened V by 3 bases and J by 5 bases, and 13 bases separated the two germline ends. Germline CDR1 reads SNHLY; CDR2 reads FYNNEI. The CDR3 runs 14 residues. In DNA form, the CDR3 reads TGTGCCAGCAGTGAGGGCCTCTCGTGGGAGACCCAGTACTTC. It codes for CASSEGLSWETQYF. The full variable domain, its missing parts supplied by reference TRBV2 and TRBJ2-5, is EPEVTQTPSHQVTQMGQEVILRCVPISNHLYFYWYRQILGQKVEFLVSFYNNEISEKSEIFDDQFSVERPDGSNFTLKIRSTKLEDSAMYFCASSEGLSWETQYFGPGTRLLVL.

This rearrangement joins TRBV7-6 to TRBJ1-2, with D hard to call. Trimming took 4 bases from V and 8 from J, leaving 17 bases between them. The V gene's germline CDR1 is SGHVS and CDR2 FNYEAQ. The CDR3 contains 14 residues. CDR3 DNA: TGTGCCAGCAGCTCAAACCGGGAAGCGGGAGGCTACACCTTC. Its translation is CASSSNREAGGYTF.

This rearrangement joins TRBV6-1 to TRBJ1-2; 9 positions agree with TRBD1. The CDR3 sequence is 15 residues long. Per the germline V gene, CDR1 is MNHNS and CDR2 is SASEGT. V trimming: 7 bases; J trimming: 0 bases; junction bases outside the gene matches: 6. The CDR3 here is CASTFRDRANYGYTF. DNA for the CDR3: TGTGCCAGCACCTTCCGGGACAGGGCTAACTATGGCTACACCTTC.

V and J are TRBV5-4 and TRBJ2-3; D is ambiguous. The germline CDR1 and CDR2 sequences are SGHNT and YYREEE (reference sequence). The CDR3 is 14 amino acids. V was trimmed by 2 bases and J by 1 base, leaving 8 bases between them. CDR3 amino acids: CASSLRAGTDTQYF. CDR3 sequence (DNA): TGTGCCAGCAGCTTACGGGCGGGCACAGATACGCAGTATTTT.

V usage is TRBV6-1 and J usage is TRBJ1-1; D is unresolved. The V and J ends lost 2 bases and 5 bases respectively, with 12 bases between them. In germline, CDR1 is MNHNS, CDR2 SASEGT. The CDR3 consists of 14 residues. In DNA, the CDR3 is TGTGCCAGCAGTGAATGGCCCTCGGGTACTGAAGCTTTCTTT. This sequence encodes CASSEWPSGTEAFF.

CDR3 nucleotides: TGTGCCAGCAGCGTAGGGGGGACTAGCGGATTAACCTACGAGCAGTACTTC. Translation gives CASSVGGTSGLTYEQYF. The chain uses TRBV9 and TRBJ2-7, with 11 bases identical to TRBD2. The CDR3 extends over 17 amino acids. Trimming took 0 bases from V and 2 from J; bases not matched to a gene: 7. CDR1 SGDLS and CDR2 YYNGEE come from the germline V gene.

This clone was observed a handful of times. The chain combines TRBV19 with TRBJ2-3, with a tentative D call TRBD2 (6 bases). CDR1 is LNHDA, CDR2 SQIVND, per germline (reference sequence). CDR3 size: 14 residues. V dropped 4 bases and J dropped 2 bases, with 10 bases sitting between them. The CDR3 bases are TGTGCCAGTAGTAGCCGGGAGTCCACAGATACGCAGTATTTT. Protein product: CASSSRESTDTQYF. Based on the CDR3 plus reference TRBV19 and TRBJ2-3, the full variable domain is DGGITQSPKYLFRKEGQNVTLSCEQNLNHDAMYWYRQDPGQGLRLIYYSQIVNDFQKGDIAEGYSVSREKKESFPLTVTSAQKNPTAFYLCASSSRESTDTQYFGPGTRLTVL.

The chain couples TRBV19 to TRBJ2-5, with 7 positions matching TRBD2. Germline values: CDR1 LNHDA, CDR2 SQIVND (reference sequence). The CDR3 runs 15 residues. V shed 5 bases, J shed 2 bases, and the junction held 8 bases outside the gene matches. The CDR3 region is CASSSWRGTQETQYF. The CDR3, as DNA: TGTGCCAGTAGTTCGTGGCGGGGGACGCAAGAGACCCAGTACTTC.

The V gene is TRBV5-6, the J gene TRBJ1-5, with D maybe TRBD1 (6 bases). The CDR3 is 16 residues long. Between the trimmed V and J ends, which lost 0 bases and 0 bases, there was a span of 10 bases. CDR1 and CDR2 from the germline V gene are SGHDT and YYEEEE. CDR3 DNA: TGTGCCAGCAGCTTGGGGGGGCTTTATAGCAATCAGCCCCAGCATTTT. This translates into CASSLGGLYSNQPQHF.

The V and J genes are TRBV7-2 and TRBJ2-7, with 8 bases identical to TRBD2. The CDR3 contains 15 residues. The V segment lost 3 bases and the J segment 0 bases; nucleotides outside the gene matches: 4. Germline CDR1 SGHTA, CDR2 FQGNSA. CDR3 loop: CASSFSGVNSYEQYF. Here the CDR3 DNA reads TGTGCCAGCAGCTTTAGCGGGGTCAACTCCTACGAGCAGTACTTC. The full variable domain, its missing parts supplied by reference TRBV7-2 and TRBJ2-7, is GAGVSQSPSNKVTEKGKDVELRCDPISGHTALYWYRQSLGQGLEFLIYFQGNSAPDKSGLPSDRFSAERTGGSVSTLTIQRTQQEDSAVYLCASSFSGVNSYEQYFGPGTRLTVT.

The V call is TRBV25-1, the J call TRBJ1-2, with TRBD1 matching over 10 bases. This CDR3 is 13 amino acids long. Germline assignment: CDR1 MGHDK and CDR2 SYGVNS. V trimming: 3 bases; J trimming: 8 bases; junction bases outside the gene matches: 3. CDR3 bases: TGTGCCAGCAGTGATAGGGGACAGGGGGGCTACACCTTC. Translation gives CASSDRGQGGYTF.